The 12 T cell receptor beta chains reported below all come from one sample, sequenced in a study of cytomegalovirus exposure and HLA in healthy donors. Primers: 60 Vbeta forward and 13 Jbeta reverse. Assay: immunoSEQ multiplex PCR; the TCRdb copy retains only in-frame clones and omits some. The table includes roughly 120,000 clones, about 70% detected once. Specimen: PBMCs. These receptors were collected from a woman aged 25 to 39 in good health and CMV-seronegative.

The V call is TRBV19, the J call TRBJ2-1; weak D call: TRBD2 (6 bases). Trimming removed 3 bases at V and 4 bases at J, with 19 bases between. In germline, CDR1 is LNHDA, CDR2 SQIVND (reference sequence). The CDR3 contains 17 residues. This CDR3 reads CASSIVAAAYKYNEQFF. The DNA for the CDR3 is TGTGCCAGTAGTATTGTAGCGGCCGCGTATAAATACAATGAGCAGTTCTTC.

A few counts support this clone. V gene TRBV28 combines with J gene TRBJ1-1, with D perhaps TRBD1 (5 bases). This CDR3 is 14 amino acids long. Germline loops: CDR1 MDHEN, CDR2 SYDVKM. V lost 3 bases and J lost 6, with 14 bases in between. The CDR3 protein is CASSFPGPGAEAFF. The CDR3 DNA follows: TGTGCCAGCAGTTTTCCAGGGCCGGGGGCTGAAGCTTTCTTT.

The chain links TRBV6-5 to TRBJ1-3; no clear D gene. Between the trimmed V and J ends, which lost 0 bases and 7 bases, there was a span of 16 bases. CDR3 length: 16 amino acids. Germline CDR1 MNHEY, CDR2 SVGAGI. The CDR3 DNA follows: TGTGCCAGCAGTTACTCGAACCGCGGCCGCGTTAACACCATATATTTT. It codes for CASSYSNRGRVNTIYF.

The V and J genes are TRBV27 and TRBJ2-1; no firm D call. This CDR3 comprises 14 residues. The germline V and J ends were trimmed by 1 base and 1 base, with 5 bases remaining between them. Germline values: CDR1 MNHEY, CDR2 SMNVEV (reference sequence). The chain's CDR3 is CASSLLRSYNEQFF. The DNA for the CDR3 is TGTGCCAGCAGTTTATTGCGATCCTACAATGAGCAGTTCTTC.

The V call is TRBV5-6, the J call TRBJ1-2; D might be TRBD1 (6 bases). V shed 0 bases and J shed 7 bases, with 16 bases lying between them. CDR3 size: 15 residues. Germline values: CDR1 SGHDT, CDR2 YYEEEE. The CDR3 sequence is CASSLEGQPRRGYTF. Here the CDR3 DNA reads TGTGCCAGCAGCTTGGAGGGACAACCCCGGCGTGGCTACACCTTC.

The sample holds a few counts of this clone. The rearrangement uses TRBV11-3 and TRBJ2-3, with D perhaps matching TRBD2 (6 bases). The CDR3 totals 13 residues. The V gene lost 1 base and the J gene lost 6 bases, with 8 bases spanning the gap. Germline V gene data show CDR1 as SGHNT and CDR2 as YENEEA. The CDR3 DNA follows: TGTGCCAGCAGCTTAGGGAGGGCGGATACGCAGTATTTT. This gives the protein CASSLGRADTQYF.

This clone was seen once. The genes are TRBV28 and TRBJ1-5; D perhaps matches TRBD1 (5 bases). The ends were cut back, 3 bases at V and 4 bases at J, with 16 bases in the middle. The V gene's germline CDR1 is MDHEN and CDR2 SYDVKM. The CDR3 length is 16 residues. CDR3 DNA sequence: TGTGCCAGCAGTTTCCTTCACCGGGGGTCAAATCAGCCCCAGCATTTT. Translation gives CASSFLHRGSNQPQHF.

The V call is TRBV29-1, the J call TRBJ1-4; the D is unclear. V shed 4 bases and J shed 8 bases, with 8 bases lying between them. Looked up from germline, CDR1 is SQVTM and CDR2 is ANQGSEA. CDR3 length: 11 amino acids. The CDR3 coding sequence is TGCAGCGTTGTAGTCGAGGAAAAACTGTTTTTT. Translation: CSVVVEEKLFF.

This sequence joins TRBV7-3 and TRBJ2-5, with D possibly TRBD1 on 7 matching bases. Germline V gene sequence: CDR1 SGHTA, CDR2 FQGTGA. The CDR3 has 16 amino acids. V lost 5 bases to trimming and J lost 2 bases, with 18 bases between them. CDR3: CASSAAAGTAQETQYF. CDR3 DNA: TGTGCCAGCAGCGCTGCGGCGGGGACAGCGCAAGAGACCCAGTACTTC.

This chain links TRBV4-1 with TRBJ1-1; D is unclear. The V gene's germline CDR1 is MGHRA and CDR2 YSYEKL. This CDR3 has 19 residues. V was pared by 0 bases and J by 4 bases, with 24 bases between. CDR3 nucleotides: TGCGCCAGCAGCCAAGATTTGCGGTTTTGGGAGGGAGCGACCACTGAAGCTTTCTTT. It encodes CASSQDLRFWEGATTEAFF.

The chain joins TRBV4-1 to TRBJ1-4; D unclear. This CDR3 has 14 residues. Germline lookup yields CDR1 MGHRA and CDR2 YSYEKL. The ends were cut back, 0 bases at V and 14 bases at J, with 16 bases in the middle. CDR3 loop: CASSQEERTPKLFF. In DNA form, the CDR3 reads TGCGCCAGCAGCCAAGAGGAGAGAACCCCAAAGCTGTTTTTT.

In DNA form, the CDR3 reads TGTGCCAGCAGCTGGACAGGGGCCCCTAATGAAAAACTGTTTTTT. The encoded protein is CASSWTGAPNEKLFF. V gene TRBV11-2 combines with J gene TRBJ1-4; 9 bases align to TRBD1. This CDR3 spans 15 amino acids. With 4 bases clipped from V and 3 bases from J, the junction kept 3 bases outside the gene matches. Germline lookup yields CDR1 SGHAT and CDR2 FQNNGV.